The clone carrying this TCR beta chain was detected a few times. Its antigen is currently unknown. The data originate from a study of identical twins. MiXCR, applied by TCRdb to the 5' RACE reads, yields one record per CDR3 protein. The data contain about 240,000 distinct CDR3 sequences, over 9.5% of them seen just once; the ten biggest clones take up 3.5% to 5%. Findings and caveats of the study: Abundant cord blood beta clonotypes carried fewer insertions; memory repertoires showed none.

Every donor was a healthy Caucasian. Losses at the gene ends were 5 bases for V and 1 base for J; bases not matched to a gene: 12. The CDR3 consists of 18 residues. Germline V CDR1 and CDR2: SGHAT, FQNNGV. These same data were also listed under a study on yellow fever vaccine responses in identical twins.

The receptor's source is a woman aged 18-30 years in good health. The material sequenced was memory (CD45RO+) T cells sorted from blood. This chain links TRBV11-2 with TRBJ2-5; 11 bases line up with TRBD2. The CDR3 region is CASSRPRGTSGSQETQYF. The CDR3 nucleotides are TGTGCCAGCAGCCGCCCCCGCGGGACTAGCGGATCCCAAGAGACCCAGTACTTC.